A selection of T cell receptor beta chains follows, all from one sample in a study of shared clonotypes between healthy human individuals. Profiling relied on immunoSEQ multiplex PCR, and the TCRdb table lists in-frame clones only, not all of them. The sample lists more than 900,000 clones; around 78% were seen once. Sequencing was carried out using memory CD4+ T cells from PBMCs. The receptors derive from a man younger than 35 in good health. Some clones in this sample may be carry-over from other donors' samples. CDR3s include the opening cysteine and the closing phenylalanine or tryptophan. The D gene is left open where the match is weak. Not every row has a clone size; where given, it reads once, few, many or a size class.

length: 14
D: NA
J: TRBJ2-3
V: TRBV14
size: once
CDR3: CASSQGIRTDTQYF
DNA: TGTGCCAGCAGCCAAGGGATAAGAACAGATACGCAGTATTTT

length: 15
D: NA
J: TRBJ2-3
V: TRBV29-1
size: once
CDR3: CSVGKPGPGRDTQYF
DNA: TGCAGCGTTGGTAAACCGGGCCCCGGGAGAGATACGCAGTATTTT

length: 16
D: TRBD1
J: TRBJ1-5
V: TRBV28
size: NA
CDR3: CASSLSTGPSNQPQHF
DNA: TGTGCCAGCAGTTTATCGACAGGGCCGAGCAATCAGCCCCAGCATTTT

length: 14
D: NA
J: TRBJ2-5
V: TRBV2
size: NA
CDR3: CASKGGLAQETQYF
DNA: TGTGCCAGCAAGGGGGGGCTAGCGCAAGAGACCCAGTACTTC

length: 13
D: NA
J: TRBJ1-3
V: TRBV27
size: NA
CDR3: CASSPAGGNTIYF
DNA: TGTGCCAGCAGTCCTGCCGGGGGAAACACCATATATTTT

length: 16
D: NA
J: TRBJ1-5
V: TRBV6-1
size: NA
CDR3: CASSGVVRGGNQPQHF
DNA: TGTGCCAGCAGTGGAGTAGTTAGAGGTGGCAATCAGCCCCAGCATTTT

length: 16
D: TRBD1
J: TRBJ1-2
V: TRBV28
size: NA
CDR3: CASSVPGTGVNYGYTF
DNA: TGTGCCAGCAGTGTACCCGGGACAGGGGTTAACTATGGCTACACCTTC

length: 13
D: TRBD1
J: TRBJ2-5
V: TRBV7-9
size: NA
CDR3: CASSLGEGDRFYF
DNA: TGTGCCAGCAGCTTGGGAGAGGGGGACAGGTTCTACTTC

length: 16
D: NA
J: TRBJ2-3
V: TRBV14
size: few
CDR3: CASSQGRGGLTDTQYF
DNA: TGTGCCAGCAGCCAAGGTCGGGGTGGGCTTACAGATACGCAGTATTTT

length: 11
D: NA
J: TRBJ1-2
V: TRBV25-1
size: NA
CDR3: CASGDILGYTF
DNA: TGTGCCAGCGGTGACATCCTTGGCTACACCTTC

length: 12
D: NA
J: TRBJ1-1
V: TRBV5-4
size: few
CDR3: CASSPDRLRAFF
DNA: TGTGCCAGCAGCCCTGACAGATTGCGGGCTTTCTTT

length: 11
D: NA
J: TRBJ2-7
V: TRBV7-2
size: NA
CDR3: CASSLDSEQYF
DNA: TGTGCCAGCAGCCTCGACAGTGAGCAGTACTTC

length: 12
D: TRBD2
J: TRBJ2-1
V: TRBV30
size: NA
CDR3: CALGEGYNEQFF
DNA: TGTGCCTTGGGGGAGGGCTACAATGAGCAGTTCTTC

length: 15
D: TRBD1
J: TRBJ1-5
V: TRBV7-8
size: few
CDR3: CASSLGTGGVQPQHF
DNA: TGTGCCAGCAGCTTAGGGACAGGGGGGGTACAGCCCCAGCATTTT

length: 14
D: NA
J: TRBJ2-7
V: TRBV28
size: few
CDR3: CASTRGMFSYEQYF
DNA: TGTGCCAGCACCCGGGGAATGTTCTCCTACGAGCAGTACTTC

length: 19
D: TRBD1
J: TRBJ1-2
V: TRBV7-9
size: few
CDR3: CAPTLQTGTHKASNYGYTF
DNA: TGTGCCCCCACATTGCAGACAGGGACCCATAAGGCGAGTAACTATGGCTACACCTTC

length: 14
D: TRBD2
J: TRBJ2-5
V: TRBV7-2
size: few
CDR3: CASSMTSGSETQYF
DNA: TGTGCCAGCAGCATGACTAGCGGGAGTGAGACCCAGTACTTC

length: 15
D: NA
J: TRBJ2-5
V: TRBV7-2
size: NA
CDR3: CASSPRDIGQETQYF
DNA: TGTGCCAGCAGCCCCCGGGACATCGGACAAGAGACCCAGTACTTC

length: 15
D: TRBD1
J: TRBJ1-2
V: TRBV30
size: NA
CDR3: CAWSSRDRGVFGYTF
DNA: TGTGCCTGGAGTTCCCGGGACAGGGGTGTATTTGGCTACACCTTC

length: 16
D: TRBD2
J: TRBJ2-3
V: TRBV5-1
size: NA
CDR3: CASSLGASGLLDTQYF
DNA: TGCGCCAGCAGCTTGGGTGCTAGCGGCCTACTAGATACGCAGTATTTT

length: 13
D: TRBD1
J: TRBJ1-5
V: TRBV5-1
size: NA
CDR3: CASSLDEGASQHF
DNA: TGCGCCAGCAGCTTGGATGAGGGGGCCTCCCAGCATTTT

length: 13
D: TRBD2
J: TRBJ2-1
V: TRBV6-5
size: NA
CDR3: CASTASGGNEQFF
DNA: TGTGCCAGCACCGCTAGCGGGGGTAATGAGCAGTTCTTC

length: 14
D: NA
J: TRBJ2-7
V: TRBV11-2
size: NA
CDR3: CASSLEGVGDEQYF
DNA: TGTGCCAGCAGCTTAGAAGGGGTCGGGGACGAGCAGTACTTC

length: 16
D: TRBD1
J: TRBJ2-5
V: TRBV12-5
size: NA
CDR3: CASGLDRTGWVETQYF
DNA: TGTGCTAGTGGTTTGGACCGGACAGGGTGGGTTGAGACCCAGTACTTC

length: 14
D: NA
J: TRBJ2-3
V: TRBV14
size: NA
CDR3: CASSPGLETDTQYF
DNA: TGTGCCAGCAGCCCTGGCTTAGAAACAGATACGCAGTATTTT